These 8 T cell receptor beta chains were sequenced from one sample in a study of low-dose radiotherapy and immunotherapy resistance in tumors. Alpha and beta chains were covered, as first-strand cDNA relied on TRAV- and TRBV-specific primers. Amplification of TCRs used a constant-region primer and V-primer adapter for roughly 20 PCR cycles. TCRdb itself ran the reads through MiXCR, one entry per CDR3 protein. This sample yields more than 9,500 distinct CDR3 sequences, of which about two fifths are seen a single time; approximately 6% belongs to the top ten. Receptors originate from a human donor with advanced metastatic prostate, ovarian, gallbladder or colorectal cancer (not recorded which). This table probably holds off-target reads from a library built for another chain.

This chain uses TRBV28 with TRBJ2-3; possible D gene TRBD2, 5 bases. Trimming pared 2 bases from V and 1 base from J, leaving 10 bases between. This CDR3 region has 15 residues. CDR1 is MDHEN and CDR2 is SYDVKM in the germline V gene. The chain's CDR3 is CASSLGLRGTDTQYF. The CDR3 nucleotides read TGTGCCAGCAGTTTAGGGCTGCGGGGCACAGATACGCAGTATTTT. The whole variable domain, remainder taken from reference TRBV28 and TRBJ2-3, is DVKVTQSSRYLVKRTGEKVFLECVQDMDHENMFWYRQDPGLGLRLIYFSYDVKMKEKGDIPEGYSVSREKKERFSLILESASTNQTSMYLCASSLGLRGTDTQYFGPGTRLTVL.

V and J are TRBV29-1 and TRBJ2-7; D might be TRBD2 (6 bases). Germline CDR1 reads SQVTM; CDR2 reads ANQGSEA. V gave up 3 bases and J gave up 0 bases, with 6 bases separating them. This CDR3 spans 12 amino acids. CDR3 sequence: CSVDSGSYEQYF. The CDR3 nucleotides are TGCAGCGTTGATAGCGGCTCCTACGAGCAGTACTTC.

This clonotype was detected only a few times. The genes are TRBV7-2 and TRBJ2-1; D ambiguous. Trimming took 1 base from V and 5 from J, leaving 12 bases between them. Germline V lookup: CDR1 SGHTA, CDR2 FQGNSA. There are 15 residues in the CDR3. The CDR3 protein is CASSLDPGRNNEQFF. The CDR3 coding sequence is TGTGCCAGCAGCTTAGACCCCGGACGGAACAATGAGCAGTTCTTC.

The chain employs TRBV6-6 and TRBJ2-3; 7 nucleotides match TRBD1. The CDR3 loop spans 16 amino acids. V lost 7 bases and J lost 1; bases outside the gene matches: 11. In germline, CDR1 is MNHNY, CDR2 SVGAGI (reference sequence). The CDR3 region is CASTTGERGRTDTQYF. CDR3 nucleotides: TGTGCCAGCACCACCGGTGAGAGGGGGCGCACAGATACGCAGTATTTT.

This clonotype has only a few counts. The genes are TRBV5-5 and TRBJ1-1; the D gene is possibly TRBD1 (6 bases). Trimming removed 4 bases at V and 1 base at J, with 17 bases between. The CDR3 has 16 residues. Germline lookup yields CDR1 SGHKS and CDR2 YYEKEE (reference sequence). The DNA of the CDR3 is TGTGCCAGCAGCCTACTTCGAACGACAGGGAACACTGAAGCTTTCTTT. The encoded protein is CASSLLRTTGNTEAFF.

The J gene is TRBJ2-3, the V gene TRBV20-1, with D possibly being TRBD1 (5 bases). Germline assignment: CDR1 DFQATT and CDR2 SNEGSKA (reference sequence). The CDR3 extends over 14 amino acids. V gave up 3 bases and J gave up 3 bases, with 13 bases separating them. CDR3 region: CSARDIRVTDTQYF. CDR3 coding DNA: TGCAGTGCTAGGGACATTCGAGTTACAGATACGCAGTATTTT.

The rearrangement joins TRBV11-2 to TRBJ1-4; no firm D call. The ends were cut back, 3 bases at V and 4 bases at J, with 9 bases in the middle. The CDR3 consists of 14 residues. Germline V gene data show CDR1 as SGHAT and CDR2 as FQNNGV. In nucleotides, the CDR3 is TGTGCCAGCAGCTTGGAACAGCTTAATGAAAAACTGTTTTTT. It translates to CASSLEQLNEKLFF.

The chain employs TRBV10-2 and TRBJ2-1; 7 positions match TRBD1. The V gene end was trimmed by 3 bases and the J gene end by 8 bases; junction bases not matched to a gene: 13. There are 16 residues in the CDR3. Germline CDR1 and CDR2: WSHSY and SAAADI. DNA of the CDR3: TGCGCCAGCAGTGACCCCGACAGGGCCCCCGGAGATGAGCAGTTCTTC. This sequence encodes CASSDPDRAPGDEQFF.